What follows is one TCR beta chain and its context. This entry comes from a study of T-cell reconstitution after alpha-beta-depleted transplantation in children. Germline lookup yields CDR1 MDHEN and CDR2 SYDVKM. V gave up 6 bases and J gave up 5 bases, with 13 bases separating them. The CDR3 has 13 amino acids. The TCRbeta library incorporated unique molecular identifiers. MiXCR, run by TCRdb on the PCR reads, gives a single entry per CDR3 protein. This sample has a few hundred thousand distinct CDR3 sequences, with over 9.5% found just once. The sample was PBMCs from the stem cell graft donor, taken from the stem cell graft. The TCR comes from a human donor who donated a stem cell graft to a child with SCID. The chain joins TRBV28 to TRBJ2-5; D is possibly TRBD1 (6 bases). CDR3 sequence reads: CASSLGQPETQYF. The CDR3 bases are TGTGCCAGCAGCCTCGGACAGCCCGAGACCCAGTACTTC.